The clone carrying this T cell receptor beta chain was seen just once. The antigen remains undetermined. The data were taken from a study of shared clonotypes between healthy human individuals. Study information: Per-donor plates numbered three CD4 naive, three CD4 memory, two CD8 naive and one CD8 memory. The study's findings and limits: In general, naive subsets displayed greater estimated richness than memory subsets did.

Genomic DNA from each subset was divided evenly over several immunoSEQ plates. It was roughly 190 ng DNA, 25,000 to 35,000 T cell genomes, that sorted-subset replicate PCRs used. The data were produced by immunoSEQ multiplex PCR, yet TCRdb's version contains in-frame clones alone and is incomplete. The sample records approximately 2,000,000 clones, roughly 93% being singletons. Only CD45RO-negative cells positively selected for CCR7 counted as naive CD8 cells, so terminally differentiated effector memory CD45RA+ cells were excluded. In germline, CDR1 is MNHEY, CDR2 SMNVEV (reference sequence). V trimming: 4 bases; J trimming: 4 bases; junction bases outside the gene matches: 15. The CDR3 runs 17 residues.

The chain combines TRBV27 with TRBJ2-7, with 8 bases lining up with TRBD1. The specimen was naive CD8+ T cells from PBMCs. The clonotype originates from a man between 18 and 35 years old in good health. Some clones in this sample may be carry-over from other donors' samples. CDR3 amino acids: CASSSWTGSDPGYEQYF. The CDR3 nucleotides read TGTGCCAGCAGTTCCTGGACAGGGTCTGACCCTGGTTACGAGCAGTACTTC.